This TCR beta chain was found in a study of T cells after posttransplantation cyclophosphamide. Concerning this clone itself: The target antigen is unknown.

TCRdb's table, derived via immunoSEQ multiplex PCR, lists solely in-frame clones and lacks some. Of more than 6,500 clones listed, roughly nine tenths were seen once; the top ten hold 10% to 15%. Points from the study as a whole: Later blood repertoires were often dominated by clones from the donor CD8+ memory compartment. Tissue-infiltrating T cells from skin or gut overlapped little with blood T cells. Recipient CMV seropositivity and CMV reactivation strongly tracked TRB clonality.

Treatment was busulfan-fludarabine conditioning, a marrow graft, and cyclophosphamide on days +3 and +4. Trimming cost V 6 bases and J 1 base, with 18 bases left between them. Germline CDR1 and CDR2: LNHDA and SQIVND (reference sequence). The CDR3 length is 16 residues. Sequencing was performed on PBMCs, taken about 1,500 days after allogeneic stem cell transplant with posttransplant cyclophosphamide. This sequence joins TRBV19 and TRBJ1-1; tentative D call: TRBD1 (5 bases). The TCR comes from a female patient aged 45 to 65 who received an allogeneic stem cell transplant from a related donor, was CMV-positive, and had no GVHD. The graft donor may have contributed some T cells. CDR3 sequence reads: CASRSNLRGKNTEAFF. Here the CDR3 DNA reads TGTGCCAGTAGAAGTAACTTAAGGGGAAAGAACACTGAAGCTTTCTTT. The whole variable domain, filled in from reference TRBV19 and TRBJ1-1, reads DGGITQSPKYLFRKEGQNVTLSCEQNLNHDAMYWYRQDPGQGLRLIYYSQIVNDFQKGDIAEGYSVSREKKESFPLTVTSAQKNPTAFYLCASRSNLRGKNTEAFFGQGTRLTVV.